The T cell receptor (beta chain) under discussion was sequenced for a study of cytomegalovirus exposure and HLA in healthy donors. The PCR used 60 Vbeta and 13 Jbeta primers. Libraries were prepared by immunoSEQ multiplex PCR; TCRdb keeps only in-frame clonotypes and omits some of them. The repertoire shows some 72,000 clones; the top ten hold approximately 5%. The CDR3 extends over 11 amino acids. CDR1 and CDR2 (germline): SQVTM, ANQGSEA. The origin of this receptor is a middle-aged man in good health and CMV-seronegative. Specimen: PBMCs. The chain links TRBV29-1 to TRBJ2-5; 9 bases are shared with TRBD1. With the DNA end fitting TRBJ2-7 better, the J assignment may be wrong. The DNA for the CDR3 is TGCAGCGTTGGACAGGGGGACGAGCAGTACTTC. Residues: CSVGQGDEQYF.